This T cell receptor beta chain came from a study of blood T cell repertoires in COVID-19. Study as a whole: Sources were T cells, B-cell-depleted T cells, or PBMCs; the material itself was cDNA or gDNA.

Germline V gives CDR1 SEHNR, CDR2 FQNEAQ (reference sequence). CDR3 length: 14 amino acids. V shed 3 bases, J shed 1 base, and the junction held 1 base outside the gene matches. How the authors handled the data: The authors estimated nucleated cell counts from reference gene primer amplification. Here immunoSEQ multiplex PCR was the method, and the copy in TCRdb shows in-frame clones only, minus some. Clone size and V and J calls were adopted from that table, with D and trimming inferred from the DNA. The sample shows around 100,000 clones, roughly 84% of them seen only once. This clonotype originated in a human donor in a cohort sampled during active COVID-19. The chain recombines TRBV7-9 with TRBJ2-7, with 9 bases matching TRBD1. The sequenced sample was peripheral blood. This CDR3 reads CASSFGQGSYEQYF. CDR3 sequence (DNA): TGTGCCAGCAGCTTCGGACAGGGGTCCTACGAGCAGTACTTC.